The T cell receptor beta chain under discussion was sequenced for a study of shared clonotypes between healthy human individuals. At the level of the study: Per donor, CD8 memory used one plate, CD8 naive used two, CD4 memory used three and CD4 naive used three. General study findings and limits: Memory subsets generally showed lower estimated richness than naive subsets. Only a few donors were included, so the genetic and exposure-history diversity represented was limited. Sequencing depth was expected to influence donor clonotype sharing.

In this sample, this clone turned up once. Its antigen remains unknown. The data were produced by immunoSEQ multiplex PCR, yet TCRdb's version contains in-frame clones alone and is incomplete. The repertoire holds over 1.5 million clones, 95% to 99% seen once, with about 0.4% in the top ten. The sequencing input was naive CD4+ T cells sorted from blood. Subset of the sample: CD45RA+ positively selected. The TCR originated in a man younger than 45 in good health.

CDR3 sequence reads: CASSKHSPGVSEQYF. The CDR3 coding sequence is TGTGCCAGCAGCAAACACTCTCCGGGGGTTAGCGAGCAGTACTTC. The V call is TRBV27, the J call TRBJ2-7; perhaps TRBD2 as D (6 bases). Germline-derived CDR1 and CDR2 are MNHEY and SMNVEV (reference sequence). V shed 6 bases and J shed 6 bases, with 21 bases lying between them. CDR3 length: 15 residues.